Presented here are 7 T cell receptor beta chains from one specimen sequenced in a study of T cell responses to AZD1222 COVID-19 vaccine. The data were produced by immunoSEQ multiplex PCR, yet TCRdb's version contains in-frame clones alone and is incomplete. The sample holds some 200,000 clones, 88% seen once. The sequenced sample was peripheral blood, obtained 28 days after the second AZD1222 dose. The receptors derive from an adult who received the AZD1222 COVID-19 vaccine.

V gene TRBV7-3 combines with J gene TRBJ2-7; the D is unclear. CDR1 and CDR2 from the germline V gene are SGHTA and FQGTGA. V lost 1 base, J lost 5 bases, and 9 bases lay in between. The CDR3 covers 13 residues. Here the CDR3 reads CASSLKADDEQYF. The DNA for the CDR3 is TGTGCCAGCAGCTTAAAGGCGGACGACGAGCAGTACTTC. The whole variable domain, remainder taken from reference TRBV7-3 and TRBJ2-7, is GAGVSQTPSNKVTEKGKYVELRCDPISGHTALYWYRQSLGQGPEFLIYFQGTGAADDSGLPNDRFFAVRPEGSVSTLKIQRTERGDSAVYLCASSLKADDEQYFGPGTRLTVT.

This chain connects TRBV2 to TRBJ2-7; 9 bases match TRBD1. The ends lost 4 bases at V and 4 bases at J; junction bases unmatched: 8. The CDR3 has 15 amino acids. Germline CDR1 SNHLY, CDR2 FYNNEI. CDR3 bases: TGTGCCAGCAGTGTTTCCGGGACAGGGTTGTACGAGCAGTACTTC. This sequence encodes CASSVSGTGLYEQYF.

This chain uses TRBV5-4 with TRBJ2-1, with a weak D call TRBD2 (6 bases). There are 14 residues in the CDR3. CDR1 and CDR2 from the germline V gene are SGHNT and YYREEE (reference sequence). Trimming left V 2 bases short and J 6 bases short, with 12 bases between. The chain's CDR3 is CASSLIDGGNEQFF. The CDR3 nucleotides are TGTGCCAGCAGCTTAATTGACGGGGGCAATGAGCAGTTCTTC. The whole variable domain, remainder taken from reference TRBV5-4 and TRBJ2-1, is ETGVTQSPTHLIKTRGQQVTLRCSSQSGHNTVSWYQQALGQGPQFIFQYYREEENGRGNFPPRFSGLQFPNYSSELNVNALELDDSALYLCASSLIDGGNEQFFGPGTRLTVL.

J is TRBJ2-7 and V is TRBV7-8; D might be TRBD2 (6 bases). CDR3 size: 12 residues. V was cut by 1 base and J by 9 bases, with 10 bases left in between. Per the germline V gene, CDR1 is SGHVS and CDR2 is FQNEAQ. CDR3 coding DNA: TGTGCCAGCAGCTTAGGGGGGGAGGTGCAGTACTTC. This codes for CASSLGGEVQYF. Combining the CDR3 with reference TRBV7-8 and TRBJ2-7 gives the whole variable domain GAGVSQSPRYKVAKRGQDVALRCDPISGHVSLFWYQQALGQGPEFLTYFQNEAQLDKSGLPSDRFFAERPEGSVSTLKIQRTQQEDSAVYLCASSLGGEVQYFGPGTRLTVT.

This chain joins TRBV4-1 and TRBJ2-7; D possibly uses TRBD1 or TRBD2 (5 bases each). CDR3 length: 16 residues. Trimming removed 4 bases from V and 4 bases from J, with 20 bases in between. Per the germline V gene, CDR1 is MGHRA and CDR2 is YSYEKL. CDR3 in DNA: TGCGCCAGCAGCCTTCGAGCTACGGGACGGCTTTACGAGCAGTACTTC. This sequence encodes CASSLRATGRLYEQYF.

The CDR3 DNA sequence: TGTGCCACCCACGACCGGGGACAGGCAGATACGCAGTATTTT. As protein: CATHDRGQADTQYF. The chain links TRBV19 to TRBJ2-3; TRBD1 matches at 8 bases. The V and J ends lost 10 bases and 4 bases, in that order; junction bases with no gene match: 10. The CDR3 loop spans 14 amino acids. The germline gives CDR1 LNHDA, CDR2 SQIVND (reference sequence).

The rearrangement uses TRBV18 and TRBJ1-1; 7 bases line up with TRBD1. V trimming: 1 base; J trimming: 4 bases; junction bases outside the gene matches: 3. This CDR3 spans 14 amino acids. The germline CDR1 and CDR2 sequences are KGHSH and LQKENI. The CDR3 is CASSPRDSPTEAFF. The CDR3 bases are TGTGCCAGCTCACCACGGGACAGTCCCACTGAAGCTTTCTTT.